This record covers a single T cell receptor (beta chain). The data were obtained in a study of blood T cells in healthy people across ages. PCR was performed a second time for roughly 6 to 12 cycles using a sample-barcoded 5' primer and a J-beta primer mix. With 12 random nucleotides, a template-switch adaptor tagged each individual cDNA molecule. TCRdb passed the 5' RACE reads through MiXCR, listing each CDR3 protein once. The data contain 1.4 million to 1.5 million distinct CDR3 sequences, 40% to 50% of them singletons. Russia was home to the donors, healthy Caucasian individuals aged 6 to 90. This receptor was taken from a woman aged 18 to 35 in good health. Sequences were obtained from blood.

The CDR3 region is CASSQLLREAGDTQYF. The CDR3 bases are TGTGCCAGCAGCCAATTGTTGCGGGAGGCGGGAGATACGCAGTATTTT. The chain uses TRBV3-1 and TRBJ2-3, with 8 bases matching TRBD2. The CDR3 is 16 residues long. Trimming took 2 bases from V and 5 from J; bases not matched to a gene: 9. CDR1 is LGHDT, CDR2 YNNKEL, per germline (reference sequence).